The 28 T cell receptor beta chains reported below all come from one sample, sequenced in a study of blood T cell repertoires in COVID-19. The repertoire was sequenced with immunoSEQ multiplex PCR; TCRdb's copy has only in-frame clones and lacks some. The repertoire holds fewer than 45,000 clones, with under 85% as singletons. Sequencing used peripheral blood. All receptors come from a woman older than 75 with acute or convalescent COVID-19.

The chain employs TRBV7-8 and TRBJ1-5; no firm D call. Germline V gives CDR1 SGHVS, CDR2 FQNEAQ. V was pared by 4 bases and J by 3 bases, with 16 bases between. This CDR3 region has 16 residues. CDR3 nucleotide sequence: TGTGCCAGCAGCTCCTCGGGTCCACGTTCCAATCAGCCCCAGCATTTT. Its protein is CASSSSGPRSNQPQHF.

V and J are TRBV5-1 and TRBJ2-3; 10 bases line up with TRBD2. CDR3 length: 17 amino acids. Germline V gene sequence: CDR1 SGHRS, CDR2 YFSETQ. Trimming cost V 2 bases and J 7 bases; bases outside gene matches: 13. The DNA for the CDR3 is TGCGCCAGCAGCTTCGGGGGAGCGGGGGGGACAACAAATACGCAGTATTTT. Translated: CASSFGGAGGTTNTQYF. The whole variable domain, remainder taken from reference TRBV5-1 and TRBJ2-3, is KAGVTQTPRYLIKTRGQQVTLSCSPISGHRSVSWYQQTPGQGLQFLFEYFSETQRNKGNFPGRFSGRQFSNSRSEMNVSTLELGDSALYLCASSFGGAGGTTNTQYFGPGTRLTVL.

The chain has TRBV7-9 and TRBJ2-7; TRBD1 agrees at 8 bases. Germline V lookup: CDR1 SEHNR, CDR2 FQNEAQ (reference sequence). With 3 bases clipped from V and 0 bases from J, the junction kept 4 bases outside the gene matches. The CDR3 spans 15 residues. CDR3 residues: CASSLSGTGSYEQYF. The CDR3 region has the DNA TGTGCCAGCAGCTTGTCCGGGACAGGCTCCTACGAGCAGTACTTC.

The chain is built from TRBV28 and TRBJ2-7; no firm D call. This CDR3 has 15 residues. V shed 2 bases and J shed 0 bases, with 11 bases lying between them. In germline, CDR1 is MDHEN, CDR2 SYDVKM. Written as DNA, the CDR3 is TGTGCCAGCAGTTTAGGTCGTGGCAGCTCCTACGAGCAGTACTTC. Its translation is CASSLGRGSSYEQYF.

J is TRBJ1-5 and V is TRBV18, with TRBD1 matching over 9 bases. CDR1 and CDR2 (germline): KGHSH, LQKENI. CDR3 length equals 16 residues. V lost 3 bases and J lost 2; bases outside the gene matches: 5. CDR3: CASSPGQGRGNQPQHF. The CDR3 DNA sequence: TGTGCCAGCTCACCTGGACAGGGGAGAGGCAATCAGCCCCAGCATTTT.

This chain connects TRBV18 to TRBJ2-2, with 9 bases that match TRBD1. CDR3 size: 15 residues. Germline V gene sequence: CDR1 KGHSH, CDR2 LQKENI. V lost 4 bases, J lost 7 bases, and 7 bases stayed unmatched. The CDR3 nucleotides are TGTGCCAGCTCACTTACAGGGGGCGCGGACGGGGAGCTGTTTTTT. Encoded protein: CASSLTGGADGELFF.

The CDR3 sequence: CASQTVSGLSSYNEQFF. The CDR3 DNA reads as TGTGCCAGTCAGACCGTCAGCGGCCTGAGCTCCTACAATGAGCAGTTCTTC. The chain has TRBV28 and TRBJ2-1; tentatively, D is TRBD2 (5 bases). V dropped 9 bases and J dropped 0 bases, with 21 bases sitting between them. The germline CDR1 and CDR2 sequences are MDHEN and SYDVKM. CDR3 length: 17 amino acids.

The CDR3 DNA sequence: TGCGCCAGCAGCCAAGATCGCAGGGTTGCTGGCTACACCTTC. Amino acids: CASSQDRRVAGYTF. The V call is TRBV4-1, the J call TRBJ1-2; D might be TRBD1 (5 bases). The CDR3 length is 14 residues. The germline V gene encodes CDR1 MGHRA and CDR2 YSYEKL. Deletions cut 0 bases from V and 7 bases from J, with 12 bases between.

The chain combines TRBV28 with TRBJ1-4; 8 bases match TRBD1. The CDR3 consists of 13 residues. V lost 4 bases, J lost 10 bases, and 5 bases stayed unmatched. Germline-derived CDR1 and CDR2 are MDHEN and SYDVKM. CDR3 bases: TGTGCCAGCAGTTCTGGGACAGGCGGAAAACTGTTTTTT. Protein sequence: CASSSGTGGKLFF.

A single count supports this clone. The V and J genes are TRBV10-3 and TRBJ2-5; D may be TRBD2 (5 bases). The CDR3 sequence is 15 residues long. CDR1 is ENHRY and CDR2 is SYGVKD in the germline V gene. Trimming pared 0 bases from V and 5 bases from J, leaving 13 bases between. The CDR3 DNA reads TGTGCCATCAGTGAGTCTGTCGGAGGTGGGGAGACCCAGTACTTC. It specifies CAISESVGGGETQYF.

This chain joins TRBV14 and TRBJ2-3; 7 nucleotides align to TRBD1. The CDR3 has 19 amino acids. CDR1 and CDR2 from the germline V gene are SGHDN and FVKESK. Trimming took 0 bases from V and 2 from J; bases not matched to a gene: 14. This chain's CDR3 is CASSQDPTERTGHTDTQYF. The CDR3 DNA reads TGTGCCAGCAGCCAAGATCCGACTGAAAGGACAGGCCACACAGATACGCAGTATTTT.

This clone appeared a single time. The CDR3 region is CASSPSGANVLTF. The CDR3 DNA follows: TGTGCCAGCAGCCCCTCCGGGGCCAACGTCCTGACTTTC. The chain is built from TRBV12-3 or TRBV12-4 and TRBJ2-6, with no clear D. This CDR3 spans 13 amino acids. Between the trimmed V and J ends, which lost 6 bases and 4 bases, there was a span of 7 bases.

V usage is TRBV19 and J usage is TRBJ2-7, with a possible D match to TRBD1 (5 bases). Germline V CDR1 and CDR2: LNHDA, SQIVND (reference sequence). V dropped 6 bases and J dropped 0 bases, with 12 bases sitting between them. The CDR3 totals 14 residues. The CDR3 DNA is TGTGCCAGTAGCCTCCAGACAGTCTCCTACGAGCAGTACTTC. Translated, it gives CASSLQTVSYEQYF. Filled out from reference TRBV19 and TRBJ2-7, the complete variable domain reads DGGITQSPKYLFRKEGQNVTLSCEQNLNHDAMYWYRQDPGQGLRLIYYSQIVNDFQKGDIAEGYSVSREKKESFPLTVTSAQKNPTAFYLCASSLQTVSYEQYFGPGTRLTVT.

The rearrangement links TRBV9 to TRBJ1-6; TRBD1 agrees at 10 bases. Unmatched junction bases numbered 7, after V lost 4 bases and J lost 9 bases. Germline V CDR1 and CDR2: SGDLS, YYNGEE. The CDR3 length is 15 residues. The CDR3 loop reads CASSFTGTGVSPLHF. The DNA for the CDR3 is TGTGCCAGCAGCTTCACCGGGACAGGGGTTTCACCCCTCCACTTT.

The V call is TRBV6-5, the J call TRBJ1-2, with a tentative D call TRBD1 (5 bases). CDR1 and CDR2 (germline): MNHEY, SVGAGI. Trimming shortened V by 5 bases and J by 8 bases, and 18 bases separated the two germline ends. This CDR3 region has 14 residues. The CDR3 bases are TGTGCCAGCAGTCCGTCCCCAGGGTCGTGGGGCTACACCTTC. Translated, it gives CASSPSPGSWGYTF.

The chain joins TRBV27 to TRBJ1-1, with D unclear. V was cut by 10 bases and J by 4 bases, with 13 bases left in between. Germline assignment: CDR1 MNHEY and CDR2 SMNVEV (reference sequence). The CDR3 is 12 amino acids. The CDR3 nucleotides are TGTGCCACTAAGGCCTCGGGCACTGAAGCTTTCTTT. Protein: CATKASGTEAFF.

Written as DNA, the CDR3 is TGTGCCAGCAGCTGGGGGCAGGGTCCCTACGAGCAGTACTTC. It is translated as CASSWGQGPYEQYF. The chain employs TRBV5-5 and TRBJ2-7; D may be TRBD1 (6 bases). Germline V gives CDR1 SGHKS, CDR2 YYEKEE (reference sequence). The CDR3 is made up of 14 amino acids. Deletions cut 3 bases from V and 2 bases from J, with 12 bases between.

The chain combines TRBV24-1 with TRBJ2-2; TRBD1 is a possible D gene (6 bases). Germline CDR1 KGHDR, CDR2 SFDVKD. The length of the CDR3 is 13 residues. V dropped 10 bases and J dropped 7 bases, with 15 bases sitting between them. The CDR3 DNA reads as TGTGCCACTACCGCAGGGGCAAGCGGGGAGCTGTTTTTT. Protein: CATTAGASGELFF.

In the case of this clone: Other DNA sequences within the sample encode an identical CDR3. The chain is built from TRBV11-2 and TRBJ2-7, with D possibly being TRBD2 (5 bases). V was pared by 8 bases and J by 2 bases, with 13 bases between. Germline-derived CDR1 and CDR2 are SGHAT and FQNNGV. This CDR3 contains 13 residues. The CDR3 nucleotides are TGTGCCAGCGCTCGGGATAGCCCCTACGAGCAGTACTTC. Translating gives CASARDSPYEQYF.

The V and J genes are TRBV6-4 and TRBJ2-2; 12 nucleotides match TRBD2. The length of the CDR3 is 18 residues. Germline CDR1 reads MRHNA; CDR2 reads SNTAGT. The V segment lost 0 bases and the J segment 0 bases; nucleotides outside the gene matches: 2. The CDR3 loop reads CASSDSLAGGTNTGELFF. CDR3 nucleotide sequence: TGTGCCAGCAGTGACTCACTAGCGGGAGGCACGAACACCGGGGAGCTGTTTTTT.

The genes are TRBV19 and TRBJ1-3; a possible D gene is TRBD1 (5 bases). The V end was cut by 6 bases, the J end by 0 bases, with 15 bases between. This CDR3 comprises 16 residues. Germline V gene lookup returns CDR1 LNHDA and CDR2 SQIVND (reference sequence). The CDR3 reads CASRTAVTGSGNTIYF. In nucleotides, the CDR3 is TGTGCCAGTAGGACCGCTGTAACAGGCTCTGGAAACACCATATATTTT.

The rearrangement joins TRBV5-1 to TRBJ1-1; D is ambiguous. The germline V and J ends were trimmed by 0 bases and 4 bases, with 19 bases remaining between them. This CDR3 comprises 17 residues. Germline V gene data show CDR1 as SGHRS and CDR2 as YFSETQ. Written as DNA, the CDR3 is TGCGCCAGCAGCTTGGCCGGTCTAAGTATCGGGGTCACTGAAGCTTTCTTT. This encodes CASSLAGLSIGVTEAFF.

V is TRBV4-1 and J is TRBJ2-2; D is undetermined. Between the trimmed V and J ends, which lost 4 bases and 4 bases, there was a span of 13 bases. Germline V gene sequence: CDR1 MGHRA, CDR2 YSYEKL. This CDR3 comprises 15 residues. This chain's CDR3 is CASSLGRIFTGELFF. For the CDR3, the DNA is TGCGCCAGCAGCCTCGGCAGGATTTTCACCGGGGAGCTGTTTTTT.

The chain employs TRBV18 and TRBJ1-5, with TRBD1 matching over 8 bases. Trimming took 2 bases from V and 5 from J; bases not matched to a gene: 5. The germline gives CDR1 KGHSH, CDR2 LQKENI. The CDR3 has 15 amino acids. CDR3 coding DNA: TGTGCCAGCTCACCAGACAGGGGACTCGATCAGCCCCAGCATTTT. As protein: CASSPDRGLDQPQHF. Complete variable domain (other parts from reference TRBV18 and TRBJ1-5): NAGVMQNPRHLVRRRGQEARLRCSPMKGHSHVYWYRQLPEEGLKFMVYLQKENIIDESGMPKERFSAEFPKEGPSILRIQQVVRGDSAAYFCASSPDRGLDQPQHFGDGTRLSIL.

Concerning this clone itself: One junction end disagrees with the germline gene, perhaps due to a read error. The V and J genes are TRBV6-5 and TRBJ1-1; D might be TRBD1 (6 bases). The CDR3 totals 15 residues. Looked up from germline, CDR1 is MNHEY and CDR2 is SVGAGI. The CDR3 nucleotides are TGTGCCAGCAGTTACCGATCTAGGGGGAACAGTGAAGCTTTCTTT. It encodes CASSYRSRGNSEAFF.

This chain uses TRBV28 with TRBJ1-1; unclear D gene. This CDR3 is built from 12 residues. Germline CDR1 reads MDHEN; CDR2 reads SYDVKM. With 10 bases removed from V and 1 base from J, the gap between germline ends came to 10 bases. This CDR3 reads CAISFPNTEAFF. In nucleotides, the CDR3 is TGTGCCATCAGCTTTCCGAACACTGAAGCTTTCTTT.

The chain couples TRBV10-3 to TRBJ2-1; 13 bases map to TRBD2. The V and J ends lost 8 bases and 3 bases, in that order; junction bases with no gene match: 4. CDR1 is ENHRY, CDR2 SYGVKD, per germline. The CDR3 has 15 amino acids. CDR3 sequence reads: CAIGRTSGSYNEQFF. The CDR3 nucleotides read TGTGCCATCGGTAGGACTAGCGGGAGCTACAATGAGCAGTTCTTC.

The chain recombines TRBV29-1 with TRBJ1-1, with D possibly TRBD1 on 5 matching bases. Germline CDR1 SQVTM, CDR2 ANQGSEA. V was shortened by 1 base and J by 1 base, with 7 bases between the two germline ends. The CDR3 sequence is 13 residues long. Here the CDR3 DNA reads TGCAGCGTTGAAGGGCAGGGGAACACTGAAGCTTTCTTT. Amino acids: CSVEGQGNTEAFF.